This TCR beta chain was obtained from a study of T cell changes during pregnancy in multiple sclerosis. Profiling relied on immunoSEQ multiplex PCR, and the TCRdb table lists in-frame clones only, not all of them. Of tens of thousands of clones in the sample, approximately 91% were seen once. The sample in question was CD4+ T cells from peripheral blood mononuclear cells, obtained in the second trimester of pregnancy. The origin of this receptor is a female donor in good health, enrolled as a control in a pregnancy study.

The CDR3 DNA sequence: TGTGCCAGCAGCCCTGGACATACCACCGGGGAGCTGTTTTTT. Protein sequence: CASSPGHTTGELFF. The gene calls are TRBV5-5 and TRBJ2-2; a possible D gene is TRBD1 (5 bases). Germline CDR1 SGHKS, CDR2 YYEKEE (reference sequence). V gave up 4 bases and J gave up 4 bases, with 11 bases separating them. The CDR3 spans 14 residues.